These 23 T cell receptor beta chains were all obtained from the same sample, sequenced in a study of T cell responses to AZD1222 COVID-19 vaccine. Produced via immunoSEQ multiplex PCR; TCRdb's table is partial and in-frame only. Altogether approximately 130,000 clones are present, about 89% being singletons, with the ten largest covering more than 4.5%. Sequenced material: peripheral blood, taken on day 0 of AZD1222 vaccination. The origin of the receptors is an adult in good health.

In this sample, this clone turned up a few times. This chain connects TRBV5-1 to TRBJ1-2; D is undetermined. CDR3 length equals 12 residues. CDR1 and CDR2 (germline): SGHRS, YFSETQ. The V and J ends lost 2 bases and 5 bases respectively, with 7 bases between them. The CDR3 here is CASSLGQYGYTF. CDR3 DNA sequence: TGCGCCAGCAGCTTAGGGCAATATGGCTACACCTTC. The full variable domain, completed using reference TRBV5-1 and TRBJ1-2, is KAGVTQTPRYLIKTRGQQVTLSCSPISGHRSVSWYQQTPGQGLQFLFEYFSETQRNKGNFPGRFSGRQFSNSRSEMNVSTLELGDSALYLCASSLGQYGYTFGSGTRLTVV.

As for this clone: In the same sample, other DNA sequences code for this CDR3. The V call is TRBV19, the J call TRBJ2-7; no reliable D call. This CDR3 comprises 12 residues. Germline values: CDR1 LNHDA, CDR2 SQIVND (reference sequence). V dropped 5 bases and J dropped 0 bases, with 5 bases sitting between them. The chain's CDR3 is CASSSSSYEQYF. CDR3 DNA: TGTGCCAGTAGTTCCAGCTCCTACGAGCAGTACTTC.

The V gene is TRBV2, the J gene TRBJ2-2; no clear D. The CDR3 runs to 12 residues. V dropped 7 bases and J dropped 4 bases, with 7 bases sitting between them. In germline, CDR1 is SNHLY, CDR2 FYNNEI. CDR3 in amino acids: CASTSSTGELFF. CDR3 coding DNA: TGTGCCAGCACCTCGTCCACCGGGGAGCTGTTTTTT.

CDR3 residues: CASSPLEPTDTQYF. The CDR3 DNA is TGTGCCAGCAGCCCCCTCGAGCCCACAGATACGCAGTATTTT. The chain uses TRBV28 and TRBJ2-3, with D uncertain. Germline CDR1 MDHEN, CDR2 SYDVKM. Trimming shortened V by 6 bases and J by 2 bases, and 12 bases separated the two germline ends. There are 14 residues in the CDR3.

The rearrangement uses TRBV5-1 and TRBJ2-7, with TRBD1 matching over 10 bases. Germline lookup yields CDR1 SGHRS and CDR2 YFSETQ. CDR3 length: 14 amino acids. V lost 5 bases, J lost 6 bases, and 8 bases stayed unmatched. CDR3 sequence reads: CASRGERTGGEQYF. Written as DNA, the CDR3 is TGCGCCAGCAGGGGGGAGCGGACAGGGGGCGAGCAGTACTTC.

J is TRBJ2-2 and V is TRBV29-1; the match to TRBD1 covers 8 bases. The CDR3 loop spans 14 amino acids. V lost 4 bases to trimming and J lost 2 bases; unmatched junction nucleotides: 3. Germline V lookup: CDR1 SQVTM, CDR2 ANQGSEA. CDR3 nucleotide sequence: TGCAGCGTTGGACAGGGGCCAAACACCGGGGAGCTGTTTTTT. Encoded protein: CSVGQGPNTGELFF.

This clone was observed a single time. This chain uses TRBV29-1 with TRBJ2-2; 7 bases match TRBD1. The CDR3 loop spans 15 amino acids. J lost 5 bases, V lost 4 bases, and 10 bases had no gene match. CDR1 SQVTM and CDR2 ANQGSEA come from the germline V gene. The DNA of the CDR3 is TGCAGCGTTGGGTATCAGGGGGTATATACCGGGGAGCTGTTTTTT. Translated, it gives CSVGYQGVYTGELFF.

CDR3 residues: CASSDNGYSGELFF. Here the CDR3 DNA reads TGTGCCAGCAGTGATAATGGCTATAGCGGGGAGCTGTTTTTT. This chain connects TRBV2 to TRBJ2-2; no clear D. Germline assignment: CDR1 SNHLY and CDR2 FYNNEI. The ends were cut back, 3 bases at V and 7 bases at J, with 12 bases in the middle. There are 14 residues in the CDR3.

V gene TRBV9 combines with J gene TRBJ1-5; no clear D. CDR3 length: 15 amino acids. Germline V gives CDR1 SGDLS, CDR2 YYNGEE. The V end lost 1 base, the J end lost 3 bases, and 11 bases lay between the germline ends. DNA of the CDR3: TGTGCCAGCAGCGTAACCGACAACTTCAATCAGCCCCAGCATTTT. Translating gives CASSVTDNFNQPQHF.

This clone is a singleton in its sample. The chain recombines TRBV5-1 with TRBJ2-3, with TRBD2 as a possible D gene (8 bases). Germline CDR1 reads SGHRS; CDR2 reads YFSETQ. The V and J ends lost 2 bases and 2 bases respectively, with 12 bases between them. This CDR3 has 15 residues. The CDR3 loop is CASSFGRGLTDTQYF. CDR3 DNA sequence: TGCGCCAGCAGCTTCGGGAGGGGGCTCACAGATACGCAGTATTTT.

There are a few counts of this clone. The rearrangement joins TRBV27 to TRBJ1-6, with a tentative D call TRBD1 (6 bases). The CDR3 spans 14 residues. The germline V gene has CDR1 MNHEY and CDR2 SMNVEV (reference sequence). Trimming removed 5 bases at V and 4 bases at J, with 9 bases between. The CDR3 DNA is TGTGCCAGCAGTCCGACAGGTTATAATTCACCCCTCCACTTT. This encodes CASSPTGYNSPLHF.

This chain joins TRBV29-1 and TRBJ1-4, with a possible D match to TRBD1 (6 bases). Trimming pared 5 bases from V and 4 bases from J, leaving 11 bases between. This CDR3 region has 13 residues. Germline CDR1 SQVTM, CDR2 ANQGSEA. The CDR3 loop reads CSVLGTYNEKLFF. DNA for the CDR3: TGCAGCGTTCTAGGGACATATAATGAAAAACTGTTTTTT.

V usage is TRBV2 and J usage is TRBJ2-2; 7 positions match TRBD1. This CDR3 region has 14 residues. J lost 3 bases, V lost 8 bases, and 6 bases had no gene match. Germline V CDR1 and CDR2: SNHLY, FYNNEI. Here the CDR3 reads CASSRQGYTGELFF. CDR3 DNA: TGTGCCAGCTCCAGACAGGGTTACACCGGGGAGCTGTTTTTT.

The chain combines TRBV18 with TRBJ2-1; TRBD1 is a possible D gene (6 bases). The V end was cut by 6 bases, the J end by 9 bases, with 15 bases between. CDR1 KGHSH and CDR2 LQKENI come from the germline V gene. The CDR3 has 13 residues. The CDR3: CASSPTWGPEQFF. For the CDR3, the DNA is TGTGCCAGCTCCCCTACCTGGGGGCCTGAGCAGTTCTTC.

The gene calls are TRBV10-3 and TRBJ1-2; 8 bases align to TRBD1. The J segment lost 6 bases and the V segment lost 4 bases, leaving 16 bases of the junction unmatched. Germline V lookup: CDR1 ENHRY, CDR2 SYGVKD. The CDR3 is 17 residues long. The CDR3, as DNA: TGTGCCATCAGTGTTAAAACAGGGGGTAGTCTCGTGGATGGCTACACCTTC. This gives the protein CAISVKTGGSLVDGYTF.

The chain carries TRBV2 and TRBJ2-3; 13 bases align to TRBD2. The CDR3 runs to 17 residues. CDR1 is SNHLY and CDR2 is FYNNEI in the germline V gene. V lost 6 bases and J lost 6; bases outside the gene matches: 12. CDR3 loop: CASRPPGLAGNVDTQYF. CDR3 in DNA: TGTGCCAGCAGACCCCCGGGACTAGCGGGAAATGTGGATACGCAGTATTTT. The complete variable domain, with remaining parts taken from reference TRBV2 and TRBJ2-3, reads EPEVTQTPSHQVTQMGQEVILRCVPISNHLYFYWYRQILGQKVEFLVSFYNNEISEKSEIFDDQFSVERPDGSNFTLKIRSTKLEDSAMYFCASRPPGLAGNVDTQYFGPGTRLTVL.

CDR3 DNA: TGTGCCAGTGGAGTCAATCAGCCCCAGCATTTT. This translates into CASGVNQPQHF. The V call is TRBV7-9, the J call TRBJ1-5, with D unclear. V lost 9 bases and J 3 bases, leaving 6 bases between the germline ends. Germline V gene lookup returns CDR1 SEHNR and CDR2 FQNEAQ (reference sequence). CDR3 length: 11 amino acids.

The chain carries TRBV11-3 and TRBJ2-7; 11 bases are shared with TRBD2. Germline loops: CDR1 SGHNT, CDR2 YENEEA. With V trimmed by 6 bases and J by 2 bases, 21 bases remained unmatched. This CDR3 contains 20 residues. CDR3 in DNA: TGTGCCAGCAGGAGAAGGCGACTAGCGGGGAGAACTGCCCGCCCCTACGAGCAGTACTTC. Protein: CASRRRRLAGRTARPYEQYF. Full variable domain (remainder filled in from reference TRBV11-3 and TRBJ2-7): EAGVVQSPRYKIIEKKQPVAFWCNPISGHNTLYWYLQNLGQGPELLIRYENEEAVDDSQLPKDRFSAERLKGVDSTLKIQPAELGDSAVYLCASRRRRLAGRTARPYEQYFGPGTRLTVT.

CDR3 coding DNA: TGTGCCAGCTCCCCGAGCGGCCCGAACACTGAAGCTTTCTTT. Its translation is CASSPSGPNTEAFF. This chain joins TRBV18 and TRBJ1-1; no clear D gene. V lost 6 bases and J 1 base, leaving 12 bases between the germline ends. The CDR3 runs to 14 residues. CDR1 and CDR2 (germline): KGHSH, LQKENI.

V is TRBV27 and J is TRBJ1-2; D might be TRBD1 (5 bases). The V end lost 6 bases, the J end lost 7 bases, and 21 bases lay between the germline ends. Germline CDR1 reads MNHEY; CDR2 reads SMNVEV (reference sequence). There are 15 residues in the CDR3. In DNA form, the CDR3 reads TGTGCCAGCAGCAATTTCCTGGGAGGGGTGGTTGGCTACACCTTC. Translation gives CASSNFLGGVVGYTF.

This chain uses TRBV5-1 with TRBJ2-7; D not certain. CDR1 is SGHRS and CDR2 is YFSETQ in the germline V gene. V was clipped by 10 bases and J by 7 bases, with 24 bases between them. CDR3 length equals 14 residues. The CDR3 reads CAPPSCLLRCEQYF. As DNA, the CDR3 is TGCGCCCCCCCCTCGTGCCTACTACGTTGTGAGCAGTACTTC.

CDR3 in DNA: TGTGCCAGCACCCCCTCGGGGACTAGCAAAGGGACCCAGTACTTC. Protein product: CASTPSGTSKGTQYF. The chain joins TRBV9 to TRBJ2-5, with 9 positions matching TRBD2. CDR3 length: 15 residues. Germline trimming cut 6 bases from V and 7 bases from J; bases unmatched to any gene: 13. Looked up from germline, CDR1 is SGDLS and CDR2 is YYNGEE.

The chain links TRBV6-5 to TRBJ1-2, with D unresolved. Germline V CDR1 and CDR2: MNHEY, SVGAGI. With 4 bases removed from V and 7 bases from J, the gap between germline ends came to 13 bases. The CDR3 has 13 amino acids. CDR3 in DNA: TGTGCCAGCAGTTGGGTGGGCTGGGGTGGCTACACCTTC. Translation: CASSWVGWGGYTF.